This entry lists 8 T cell receptor beta chains sequenced from one sample in a study of PD-1 blockade in classical Hodgkin lymphoma. Produced via immunoSEQ multiplex PCR; TCRdb's table is partial and in-frame only. The sample carries over 35,000 clones, roughly 86% recorded once. All patients relapsed after autologous stem cell transplantation, and brentuximab vedotin exposure varied. Sequenced material: peripheral blood mononuclear cells (PBMCs), taken before the second cycle of nivolumab. The receptors derive from a human donor with classical Hodgkin lymphoma.

CDR3 loop: CASSYNRGPYGYTF. The CDR3 DNA follows: TGTGCCAGCAGTTACAACAGGGGACCCTATGGCTACACCTTC. V gene TRBV28 combines with J gene TRBJ1-2, with 7 bases matching TRBD1. Germline values: CDR1 MDHEN, CDR2 SYDVKM. J gave up 4 bases and V 4 bases, and 6 bases lay outside the gene matches. The CDR3 runs to 14 residues.

This clone came up a few times. The chain joins TRBV28 to TRBJ1-1; 8 positions match TRBD1. CDR1 and CDR2 from the germline V gene are MDHEN and SYDVKM. The CDR3 extends over 16 amino acids. V trimming: 2 bases; J trimming: 6 bases; junction bases outside the gene matches: 11. Here the CDR3 DNA reads TGTGCCAGCAGTTTAGTCCAGGCTGCACAGGGGGCTGAAGCTTTCTTT. Amino acid sequence: CASSLVQAAQGAEAFF.

The rearrangement links TRBV15 to TRBJ1-1; D is ambiguous. V was clipped by 0 bases and J by 7 bases, with 3 bases between them. The germline CDR1 and CDR2 sequences are LNHNV and YYDKDF (reference sequence). This CDR3 is built from 11 residues. CDR3 sequence (DNA): TGTGCCACCAGCAGAGACGGTGAAGCTTTCTTT. This sequence encodes CATSRDGEAFF.

The V gene is TRBV27, the J gene TRBJ2-3, with 15 bases aligning to TRBD2. The CDR3 loop spans 17 amino acids. Looked up from germline, CDR1 is MNHEY and CDR2 is SMNVEV (reference sequence). The V and J ends lost 5 bases and 1 base, in that order; junction bases with no gene match: 4. CDR3 region: CASSRRTSGRGTDTQYF. In DNA form, the CDR3 reads TGTGCCAGCAGTCGTCGGACTAGCGGGAGGGGCACAGATACGCAGTATTTT.

In this sample, this clone turned up a few times. J is TRBJ1-4 and V is TRBV9; D ambiguous. This CDR3 spans 14 amino acids. With 0 bases removed from V and 7 bases from J, the gap between germline ends came to 10 bases. Germline CDR1 is SGDLS and CDR2 is YYNGEE. The chain's CDR3 is CASSVGRVGEKLFF. In DNA form, the CDR3 reads TGTGCCAGCAGCGTAGGTAGGGTCGGTGAAAAACTGTTTTTT.

The chain carries TRBV5-6 and TRBJ2-5; D unresolved. V was cut by 2 bases and J by 2 bases, with 13 bases left in between. Germline CDR1 is SGHDT and CDR2 is YYEEEE. This CDR3 is 15 amino acids long. CDR3 residues: CASSFRVGIQETQYF. CDR3 bases: TGTGCCAGCAGCTTTAGGGTAGGGATTCAAGAGACCCAGTACTTC. The variable domain in full, with the rest retrieved from reference TRBV5-6 and TRBJ2-5, is DAGVTQSPTHLIKTRGQQVTLRCSPKSGHDTVSWYQQALGQGPQFIFQYYEEEERQRGNFPDRFSGHQFPNYSSELNVNALLLGDSALYLCASSFRVGIQETQYFGPGTRLLVL.

J is TRBJ2-7 and V is TRBV28; possibly TRBD2 for D (7 bases). Trimming took off 6 bases at V and 5 bases at J, with 20 bases between the two ends. CDR1 MDHEN and CDR2 SYDVKM come from the germline V gene. The CDR3 extends over 15 amino acids. The CDR3 DNA sequence: TGTGCCAGCAGCACTCTCGGGGGGCGAGGCGACGAGCAGTACTTC. Translating gives CASSTLGGRGDEQYF.

In its sample, this clone was seen once. An end of the junction differs from the germline gene, which may be a read error. The J gene is TRBJ2-1, the V gene TRBV28, with 7 bases lining up with TRBD2. Germline lookup yields CDR1 MDHEN and CDR2 SYDVKM. The CDR3 has 12 amino acids. CDR3 residues: CASSSQERGGLF. Here the CDR3 DNA reads TGTGCCAGCAGTTCCCAGGAGCGGGGAGGCCTCTTC.